Each of the 20 T cell receptor beta chains below was sequenced from the same sample in a study of shared clonotypes between healthy human individuals. Repertoires were generated with immunoSEQ multiplex PCR, while TCRdb's copy carries only in-frame clones and drops some. The profile shows approximately 810,000 clones, 80% to 95% of them singletons. It was CD45RO-negative cells, positively selected for CCR7, that made up naive CD8 cells, with terminally differentiated effector memory CD45RA+ cells excluded. The sample was naive CD8+ T cells sorted from blood. The receptors were gathered from a man aged 25-45 years in good health.

The chain employs TRBV4-1 and TRBJ1-1; maybe TRBD1 (6 bases). The CDR3 is 13 amino acids. CDR1 and CDR2 from the germline V gene are MGHRA and YSYEKL. Trimming pared 6 bases from V and 1 base from J, leaving 9 bases between. CDR3 DNA sequence: TGCGCCAGCAGGATGACAGGGAACACTGAAGCTTTCTTT. Its protein product is CASRMTGNTEAFF.

The J gene is TRBJ2-5, the V gene TRBV7-9, with D hard to call. V was clipped by 4 bases and J by 5 bases, with 5 bases between them. Germline V gives CDR1 SEHNR, CDR2 FQNEAQ (reference sequence). This CDR3 is built from 11 residues. The DNA for the CDR3 is TGTGCCAGCAGCTCCGTGGAGACCCAGTACTTC. This encodes CASSSVETQYF.

V gene TRBV5-6 combines with J gene TRBJ2-7; a possible D gene is TRBD1 (5 bases). The CDR3 is 11 residues long. Germline V lookup: CDR1 SGHDT, CDR2 YYEEEE. Trimming removed 4 bases at V and 5 bases at J, with 7 bases between. The CDR3 loop is CASSQGNEQYF. The DNA of the CDR3 is TGTGCCAGCAGCCAGGGTAACGAGCAGTACTTC.

The J gene is TRBJ1-3, the V gene TRBV15, with D unresolved. V lost 1 base and J lost 2, with 12 bases in between. The CDR3 loop spans 16 amino acids. Germline CDR1 is LNHNV and CDR2 is YYDKDF (reference sequence). The chain's CDR3 is CATSRAPSGAGNTIYF. CDR3 DNA: TGTGCCACCAGCAGAGCCCCCTCCGGTGCTGGAAACACCATATATTTT.

The chain joins TRBV19 to TRBJ2-3, with TRBD2 identical over 11 bases. The CDR3 loop spans 17 amino acids. Unmatched junction bases numbered 8, after V lost 3 bases and J lost 3 bases. Looked up from germline, CDR1 is LNHDA and CDR2 is SQIVND (reference sequence). CDR3 protein: CASSIGTSGYGTDTQYF. DNA of the CDR3: TGTGCCAGTAGTATTGGGACTAGCGGTTATGGTACAGATACGCAGTATTTT.

The CDR3: CASSTPNTVYEQYF. The CDR3 nucleotides read TGTGCCAGCAGCACGCCGAATACAGTCTACGAGCAGTACTTC. The chain links TRBV7-9 to TRBJ2-7; D gene unclear. Trimming took off 5 bases at V and 3 bases at J, with 14 bases between the two ends. The germline gives CDR1 SEHNR, CDR2 FQNEAQ (reference sequence). The CDR3 totals 14 residues.

This clone was detected only once. This chain uses TRBV7-9 with TRBJ2-1; D may be TRBD2 (5 bases). V shed 0 bases and J shed 9 bases, with 9 bases lying between them. Per the germline V gene, CDR1 is SEHNR and CDR2 is FQNEAQ (reference sequence). The CDR3 contains 13 residues. The CDR3 nucleotides read TGTGCCAGCAGCTTAGCTCTGGGGAGTGAGCAGTTCTTC. It translates to CASSLALGSEQFF. Full variable domain (outside the CDR3, taken from reference TRBV7-9 and TRBJ2-1): DTGVSQNPRHKITKRGQNVTFRCDPISEHNRLYWYRQTLGQGPEFLTYFQNEAQLEKSRLLSDRFSAERPKGSFSTLEIQRTEQGDSAMYLCASSLALGSEQFFGPGTRLTVL.

V is TRBV15 and J is TRBJ1-5, with TRBD1 matching over 8 bases. Losses at the gene ends were 5 bases for V and 5 bases for J; bases not matched to a gene: 8. CDR1 and CDR2 (germline): LNHNV, YYDKDF (reference sequence). There are 15 residues in the CDR3. The CDR3 reads CATSGDRTGYQPQHF. CDR3 DNA sequence: TGTGCCACCAGCGGGGACAGGACAGGCTATCAGCCCCAGCATTTT.

The chain recombines TRBV30 with TRBJ1-1; 7 bases map to TRBD1. The CDR3 loop spans 14 amino acids. With V trimmed by 4 bases and J by 4 bases, 9 bases remained unmatched. Looked up from germline, CDR1 is GTSNPN and CDR2 is SVGIG (reference sequence). The CDR3 spells CAWNRDSELTEAFF. The DNA for the CDR3 is TGTGCCTGGAACCGGGACAGCGAACTCACTGAAGCTTTCTTT.

This clone came up once. This chain joins TRBV6-4 and TRBJ2-3; TRBD1 is a possible D gene (6 bases). The germline V gene encodes CDR1 MRHNA and CDR2 SNTAGT. CDR3 length: 14 amino acids. The V and J ends lost 5 bases and 1 base respectively, with 10 bases between them. The CDR3 DNA sequence: TGTGCCAGCAGTTTACAGGGAGGCACAGATACGCAGTATTTT. Residues: CASSLQGGTDTQYF.

The rearrangement links TRBV27 to TRBJ2-1, with 10 bases lining up with TRBD2. Germline V gives CDR1 MNHEY, CDR2 SMNVEV (reference sequence). The ends lost 6 bases at V and 3 bases at J; junction bases unmatched: 8. CDR3 length: 16 residues. The CDR3 spells CASRYFRTSGYNEQFF. CDR3 in DNA: TGTGCCAGCAGATATTTTAGGACTAGCGGCTACAATGAGCAGTTCTTC.

The count of this clone is one. The chain links TRBV28 to TRBJ2-7; a possible D gene is TRBD2 (6 bases). The CDR3 is 18 amino acids. V gave up 7 bases and J gave up 2 bases, with 27 bases separating them. CDR1 and CDR2 (germline): MDHEN, SYDVKM. The CDR3 reads CASTGEEHSGRHPYEQYF. CDR3 coding DNA: TGTGCCAGCACTGGGGAGGAGCACAGCGGTCGACATCCCTACGAGCAGTACTTC. Filled out from reference TRBV28 and TRBJ2-7, the complete variable domain reads DVKVTQSSRYLVKRTGEKVFLECVQDMDHENMFWYRQDPGLGLRLIYFSYDVKMKEKGDIPEGYSVSREKKERFSLILESASTNQTSMYLCASTGEEHSGRHPYEQYFGPGTRLTVT.

The chain combines TRBV27 with TRBJ2-1; D ambiguous. CDR1 and CDR2 from the germline V gene are MNHEY and SMNVEV (reference sequence). This CDR3 region has 14 residues. V gave up 6 bases and J gave up 8 bases, with 17 bases separating them. CDR3 bases: TGTGCCAGCAGGGTCTTAGCCGGTCGCGATGAGCAGTTCTTC. Translation: CASRVLAGRDEQFF.

This chain links TRBV9 with TRBJ1-1; D is unresolved. This CDR3 contains 13 residues. V lost 0 bases to trimming and J lost 7 bases, with 10 bases between them. Germline assignment: CDR1 SGDLS and CDR2 YYNGEE. The CDR3 here is CASSVGEANEAFF. DNA for the CDR3: TGTGCCAGCAGCGTAGGGGAGGCTAATGAAGCTTTCTTT.

This clone was seen more than once but under ten times. V and J are TRBV4-1 and TRBJ1-5; D may be TRBD1 (5 bases). Looked up from germline, CDR1 is MGHRA and CDR2 is YSYEKL. V was pared by 5 bases and J by 4 bases, with 15 bases between. CDR3 length equals 15 residues. The DNA for the CDR3 is TGCGCCAGCAGCAGGAGGGAGCAGGGTAATCAGCCCCAGCATTTT. Its protein product is CASSRREQGNQPQHF.

This chain joins TRBV6-1 and TRBJ2-2; 7 bases line up with TRBD1. Germline assignment: CDR1 MNHNS and CDR2 SASEGT. CDR3 size: 12 residues. The V and J ends lost 4 bases and 7 bases, in that order; junction bases with no gene match: 0. The CDR3 region has the DNA TGTGCCAGCAGTGGACAGGGCGGGGAGCTGTTTTTT. The encoded protein is CASSGQGGELFF.

This sequence joins TRBV7-8 and TRBJ2-2, with TRBD2 matching 13 bases. With V trimmed by 5 bases and J by 5 bases, 14 bases remained unmatched. The germline V gene has CDR1 SGHVS and CDR2 FQNEAQ. This CDR3 region has 19 residues. CDR3 amino acids: CASSTPGETSGRWTGELFF. The CDR3 DNA sequence: TGTGCCAGCAGCACCCCTGGGGAGACTAGCGGGAGGTGGACCGGGGAGCTGTTTTTT.

This clone was seen more than once but under ten times. The rearrangement uses TRBV27 and TRBJ2-7; D may be TRBD1 (5 bases). Germline V gene lookup returns CDR1 MNHEY and CDR2 SMNVEV (reference sequence). V lost 8 bases, J lost 5 bases, and 13 bases lay in between. This CDR3 has 12 amino acids. The chain's CDR3 is CASGRVLDEQYF. The CDR3 DNA follows: TGTGCCAGCGGCAGGGTATTGGACGAGCAGTACTTC.

The chain recombines TRBV19 with TRBJ2-7, with D tentatively TRBD1 (6 bases). Trimming left V 6 bases short and J 2 bases short, with 14 bases between. This CDR3 is 14 amino acids long. From germline, CDR1 is LNHDA and CDR2 SQIVND (reference sequence). CDR3 sequence (DNA): TGTGCCAGTAGCTGGGGGCAGCGGACCTACGAGCAGTACTTC. This translates into CASSWGQRTYEQYF.

The rearrangement joins TRBV11-2 to TRBJ2-5; 8 bases are a match to TRBD2. This CDR3 has 14 amino acids. Germline-derived CDR1 and CDR2 are SGHAT and FQNNGV. V shed 6 bases, J shed 0 bases, and the junction held 3 bases outside the gene matches. The CDR3 here is CASRPLADQETQYF. The CDR3 coding sequence is TGTGCCAGCAGGCCACTAGCGGACCAAGAGACCCAGTACTTC.